This T cell receptor beta chain originates from a study of T cells in Graves' hyperthyroidism and ophthalmopathy. There are many counts of this clonotype. With 4 bases clipped from V and 5 bases from J, the junction kept 17 bases outside the gene matches. The germline CDR1 and CDR2 sequences are MNHEY and SVGEGT. The length of the CDR3 is 18 residues. Regions amplified from RNA transcripts were the TCR beta CDR3 regions. HTBI primers were employed in a first-round RT-PCR of the TCR CDR3. MiXCR, applied by TCRdb to the multiplex PCR reads, yields one record per CDR3 protein. The data hold 370,000 or so distinct CDR3 sequences, with 15% to 19% observed a single time.

The rearrangement links TRBV6-2 or TRBV6-3 to TRBJ2-7, with TRBD2 matching over 10 bases. The sample taken for sequencing was blood. The clonotype originates from a woman younger than 30 with Graves' hyperthyroidism that later progressed to Graves' ophthalmopathy. This CDR3 is CASSSRRASGSRVDEQYF. CDR3 nucleotides: TGTGCCAGCAGTTCCCGCCGGGCTAGCGGGAGTCGGGTGGACGAGCAGTACTTC.